What follows are 27 T cell receptor beta chains derived from one specimen sequenced in a study of cytomegalovirus exposure and HLA in healthy donors. Primers for the PCR totalled 60 Vbeta and 13 Jbeta. Measured with immunoSEQ multiplex PCR; TCRdb has only the in-frame clones, and not every one. This sample has about 94,000 clones, with around 74% found just once. Sample: PBMCs. All receptors come from a man aged 35-49 years in good health and CMV-seropositive.

This clone is labeled as medium-sized (0.01 to 0.1%). The V and J genes are TRBV6-1 and TRBJ2-3, with TRBD2 matching over 10 bases. The CDR3 is made up of 15 amino acids. Germline loops: CDR1 MNHNS, CDR2 SASEGT. V was pared by 2 bases and J by 2 bases, with 1 base of the junction left unmatched. The CDR3 reads CASSETSGVTDTQYF. The CDR3 nucleotides read TGTGCCAGCAGTGAAACTAGCGGGGTCACAGATACGCAGTATTTT.

The chain is built from TRBV5-1 and TRBJ2-3, with 8 bases matching TRBD2. J was trimmed by 5 bases and V by 5 bases; bases with no gene match: 4. The germline gives CDR1 SGHRS, CDR2 YFSETQ. The CDR3 extends over 13 amino acids. The CDR3 DNA follows: TGCGCCAGCAGTCGGGGGGGCGGAGATACGCAGTATTTT. Translation: CASSRGGGDTQYF.

This rearrangement joins TRBV11-2 to TRBJ2-1; no clear D. The germline V and J ends were trimmed by 2 bases and 8 bases, with 13 bases remaining between them. Germline V gives CDR1 SGHAT, CDR2 FQNNGV. There are 14 residues in the CDR3. The CDR3 nucleotides are TGTGCCAGCAGCTTATCGGTACAGTGGGATGAGCAGTTCTTC. This codes for CASSLSVQWDEQFF.

This clone turned up a few times. The J gene is TRBJ1-2, the V gene TRBV7-2, with D possibly matching TRBD1 (5 bases). The CDR3 sequence is 13 residues long. Germline assignment: CDR1 SGHTA and CDR2 FQGNSA. The ends were cut back, 8 bases at V and 3 bases at J, with 13 bases in the middle. CDR3: CASRQGWDYGYTF. CDR3 DNA sequence: TGTGCCAGCCGCCAGGGCTGGGACTATGGCTACACCTTC. Variable domain in full (rest from reference TRBV7-2 and TRBJ1-2): GAGVSQSPSNKVTEKGKDVELRCDPISGHTALYWYRQSLGQGLEFLIYFQGNSAPDKSGLPSDRFSAERTGGSVSTLTIQRTQQEDSAVYLCASRQGWDYGYTFGSGTRLTVV.

The V call is TRBV29-1, the J call TRBJ2-7; no clear D. Trimming cost V 7 bases and J 4 bases, with 11 bases left between them. The CDR3 sequence is 11 residues long. Germline CDR1 and CDR2: SQVTM and ANQGSEA. The DNA for the CDR3 is TGCAGCGGGATGAGAGGTTACGAGCAGTACTTC. It translates to CSGMRGYEQYF.

This chain links TRBV19 with TRBJ1-1; TRBD1 agrees at 9 bases. The V and J ends lost 5 bases and 11 bases, in that order; junction bases with no gene match: 0. CDR1 and CDR2 (germline): LNHDA, SQIVND (reference sequence). The CDR3 runs to 10 residues. This CDR3 is CASSDRGAFF. CDR3 DNA: TGTGCCAGTAGTGACAGGGGGGCTTTCTTT.

Written as DNA, the CDR3 is TGCGCCAGCAGCCCGGACTCACAAGGTAATGAGCAGTTCTTC. As protein: CASSPDSQGNEQFF. V gene TRBV5-1 combines with J gene TRBJ2-1, with TRBD2 as a possible D gene (5 bases). V lost 4 bases, J lost 7 bases, and 15 bases lay in between. CDR3 length equals 14 residues. Germline assignment: CDR1 SGHRS and CDR2 YFSETQ.

This rearrangement joins TRBV20-1 to TRBJ2-2; D gene unclear. Germline V gives CDR1 DFQATT, CDR2 SNEGSKA (reference sequence). V was cut by 8 bases and J by 6 bases, with 10 bases left in between. The CDR3 has 11 residues. The CDR3 protein is CSCEIAGELFF. CDR3 bases: TGCAGTTGCGAAATAGCCGGGGAGCTGTTTTTT.

The V gene is TRBV7-9, the J gene TRBJ1-6; D is unclear. The CDR3 extends over 14 amino acids. Between the trimmed V and J ends, which lost 8 bases and 0 bases, there was a span of 8 bases. Germline V gene lookup returns CDR1 SEHNR and CDR2 FQNEAQ (reference sequence). The CDR3 region is CASSLSSYNSPLHF. Written as DNA, the CDR3 is TGTGCCAGCTCCCTGAGCTCCTATAATTCACCCCTCCACTTT.

The chain employs TRBV14 and TRBJ1-2; D ambiguous. The CDR3 runs to 14 residues. Trimming left V 1 base short and J 4 bases short, with 10 bases between. Germline V gene sequence: CDR1 SGHDN, CDR2 FVKESK. CDR3: CASSQATGSYGYTF. CDR3 DNA: TGTGCCAGCAGCCAAGCAACGGGAAGCTATGGCTACACCTTC.

The gene calls are TRBV6-6 and TRBJ2-7, with D maybe TRBD1 (6 bases). With 2 bases removed from V and 3 bases from J, the gap between germline ends came to 14 bases. The CDR3 is 15 amino acids. CDR1 MNHNY and CDR2 SVGAGI come from the germline V gene (reference sequence). The CDR3 loop reads CASSYGQGLYYEQYF. The CDR3 coding sequence is TGTGCCAGCAGTTACGGGCAGGGGCTATACTACGAGCAGTACTTC.

This clone occurred a few times. This rearrangement joins TRBV4-1 to TRBJ2-7; TRBD1 aligns across 9 bases. CDR1 and CDR2 (germline): MGHRA, YSYEKL. V lost 1 base to trimming and J lost 3 bases; unmatched junction nucleotides: 1. The CDR3 runs to 14 residues. CDR3 residues: CASSQGTGDYEQYF. CDR3 coding DNA: TGCGCCAGCAGCCAAGGGACAGGGGACTACGAGCAGTACTTC.

This clone has a handful of counts. The rearrangement joins TRBV9 to TRBJ2-5, with 10 nucleotides matching TRBD2. The J call may be faulty, since TRBJ2-7 better matches the DNA end. CDR3 length: 16 amino acids. Germline V CDR1 and CDR2: SGDLS, YYNGEE. The CDR3 sequence is CASSPPFASGSYEQYF. Written as DNA, the CDR3 is TGTGCCAGCAGCCCCCCTTTCGCTAGCGGGAGCTACGAGCAGTACTTC.

The rearrangement joins TRBV5-4 to TRBJ1-2, with 7 bases matching TRBD1. CDR3 size: 13 residues. V was clipped by 4 bases and J by 8 bases; unmatched bases: 8. Germline CDR1 SGHNT, CDR2 YYREEE (reference sequence). The CDR3 loop is CASSHDRDNGYTF. CDR3 nucleotides: TGTGCCAGCAGCCACGACAGGGACAACGGCTACACCTTC.

The V call is TRBV18, the J call TRBJ1-5; no clear D gene. Trimming pared 2 bases from V and 1 base from J, leaving 12 bases between. Per germline, CDR1 KGHSH and CDR2 LQKENI. The CDR3 is made up of 16 amino acids. CDR3 sequence reads: CASSPATEGSNQPQHF. CDR3 nucleotides: TGTGCCAGCTCACCAGCTACAGAGGGCAGCAATCAGCCCCAGCATTTT.

The V gene is TRBV6-5, the J gene TRBJ2-7; weak D call: TRBD2 (6 bases). The CDR3 totals 14 residues. V was cut by 6 bases and J by 5 bases, with 17 bases left in between. Germline values: CDR1 MNHEY, CDR2 SVGAGI. As DNA, the CDR3 is TGTGCCAGCAGCGGCGGGACGATTGCCAACGAGCAGTACTTC. Amino acids: CASSGGTIANEQYF.

This clone occurred a few times. This chain connects TRBV30 to TRBJ2-7, with 9 bases aligning to TRBD1. Per the germline V gene, CDR1 is GTSNPN and CDR2 is SVGIG (reference sequence). The CDR3 has 13 amino acids. Trimming took 3 bases from V and 6 from J; bases not matched to a gene: 6. The DNA for the CDR3 is TGTGCCTGGAGAGATTACAGGGGGCTCGAGCAGTACTTC. Protein sequence: CAWRDYRGLEQYF.

Comments on this clone: Additional DNA sequences in this sample encode the identical CDR3. The chain combines TRBV6-4 with TRBJ2-1; 7 bases line up with TRBD2. Trimming took 5 bases from V and 1 from J; bases not matched to a gene: 2. The germline V gene encodes CDR1 MRHNA and CDR2 SNTAGT. This CDR3 contains 14 residues. The CDR3 bases are TGTGCCAGCAGTCTCGGGGGGTCCTACAATGAGCAGTTCTTC. Residues: CASSLGGSYNEQFF.

The rearrangement joins TRBV18 to TRBJ2-7; D is perhaps TRBD2 (6 bases). The CDR3 has 15 amino acids. V was cut by 0 bases and J by 7 bases, with 16 bases left in between. Germline V gives CDR1 KGHSH, CDR2 LQKENI. The CDR3 nucleotides are TGTGCCAGCTCACCACCGGGACGCCCGGCGGGGGAGCAGTACTTC. This encodes CASSPPGRPAGEQYF.

The chain uses TRBV27 and TRBJ1-6; possibly TRBD1 for D (5 bases). V was shortened by 3 bases and J by 7 bases, with 10 bases between the two germline ends. In germline, CDR1 is MNHEY, CDR2 SMNVEV (reference sequence). This CDR3 comprises 14 residues. CDR3 residues: CASSFRERNSPLHF. For the CDR3, the DNA is TGTGCCAGCAGTTTCAGGGAAAGGAATTCACCCCTCCACTTT.

The J gene is TRBJ2-7, the V gene TRBV19, with 7 bases identical to TRBD1. This CDR3 is built from 14 residues. Losses at the gene ends were 3 bases for V and 1 base for J; bases not matched to a gene: 3. Germline-derived CDR1 and CDR2 are LNHDA and SQIVND (reference sequence). CDR3: CASSILQGSYEQYF. CDR3 coding DNA: TGTGCCAGTAGTATTTTACAGGGGTCCTACGAGCAGTACTTC.

V gene TRBV28 combines with J gene TRBJ2-2; TRBD2 is a possible D gene (6 bases). Germline loops: CDR1 MDHEN, CDR2 SYDVKM. The length of the CDR3 is 16 residues. V lost 3 bases to trimming and J lost 1 base, with 12 bases between them. This CDR3 is CASSLPDYRNTGELFF. As DNA, the CDR3 is TGTGCCAGCAGTTTGCCGGACTACCGGAACACCGGGGAGCTGTTTTTT.

V usage is TRBV6-4 and J usage is TRBJ2-3; TRBD1 agrees at 9 bases. CDR3 size: 14 residues. The trim removed 5 bases at V and 5 bases at J, leaving 5 bases unmatched. Per germline, CDR1 MRHNA and CDR2 SNTAGT. CDR3 region: CASSPGQGQDTQYF. CDR3 in DNA: TGTGCCAGCAGTCCGGGACAGGGTCAAGATACGCAGTATTTT.

This rearrangement joins TRBV14 to TRBJ2-1, with TRBD1 as a possible D gene (6 bases). There are 15 residues in the CDR3. Looked up from germline, CDR1 is SGHDN and CDR2 is FVKESK. V lost 4 bases, J lost 0 bases, and 10 bases lay in between. The CDR3 region has the DNA TGTGCCAGCAGCCTGCTGGACAGCTCCTACAATGAGCAGTTCTTC. It codes for CASSLLDSSYNEQFF.

The chain joins TRBV5-6 to TRBJ2-3; 7 positions agree with TRBD2. The CDR3 covers 17 residues. CDR1 is SGHDT, CDR2 YYEEEE, per germline. The V segment lost 4 bases and the J segment 0 bases; nucleotides outside the gene matches: 11. The CDR3, as DNA: TGTGCCAGCAGCCAAATATGGGAGGGCCTTAGCACAGATACGCAGTATTTT. This codes for CASSQIWEGLSTDTQYF. Full variable domain (remainder filled in from reference TRBV5-6 and TRBJ2-3): DAGVTQSPTHLIKTRGQQVTLRCSPKSGHDTVSWYQQALGQGPQFIFQYYEEEERQRGNFPDRFSGHQFPNYSSELNVNALLLGDSALYLCASSQIWEGLSTDTQYFGPGTRLTVL.

The chain is built from TRBV2 and TRBJ2-7; 9 nucleotides line up with TRBD1. The germline gives CDR1 SNHLY, CDR2 FYNNEI. Losses at the gene ends were 5 bases for V and 1 base for J; bases not matched to a gene: 6. The CDR3 extends over 15 amino acids. CDR3 nucleotide sequence: TGTGCCAGCAGTTCTGCCGGGACAGGGTCCTACGAGCAGTACTTC. Translated, it gives CASSSAGTGSYEQYF.

The V call is TRBV27, the J call TRBJ2-1; weak D call: TRBD1 (8 bases). V gave up 6 bases and J gave up 9 bases, with 15 bases separating them. This CDR3 has 13 amino acids. Germline CDR1 reads MNHEY; CDR2 reads SMNVEV (reference sequence). The CDR3 region is CASRRTGGGEQFF. CDR3 nucleotides: TGTGCCAGCAGACGAACAGGGGGGGGTGAGCAGTTCTTC.